This T cell receptor beta chain stems from a study of T-cell memory formation after mild COVID-19. Whole-study context: Largely, the TCR clusters proved donor specific. Study findings and constraints: Whether second-wave clones peaking at day 37 were SARS-CoV-2 specific went unconfirmed. Memory cells collected pre-infection included some clones that later responded, suggesting cross-reactive memory joined. CD4+ contracting clones were mainly CM and EM; CD8+ ones, EMRA.

Germline CDR1 is SGHVS and CDR2 is FQNEAQ. This CDR3 region has 13 residues. Trimming removed 1 base from V and 13 bases from J, with 11 bases in between. This clonotype has just a few counts. What it recognizes is unknown. Via MiXCR, TCRdb re-called the 5' RACE reads, giving one row per CDR3 protein. In the table there are hundreds of thousands of distinct CDR3 sequences, around a fifth of which are singletons. The sequenced material came from PBMCs or a T cell subset sorted from them (not recorded which). The chain uses TRBV7-8 and TRBJ1-6; D is unclear. The sequence was obtained from a man between 18 and 35 years old who had mild COVID-19 (a few samples of this study predate the infection). Cell type and time point are not known. CDR3 bases: TGTGCCAGCAGCTTAGGACCCGACAAGCCCCTCCACTTT. Translation: CASSLGPDKPLHF.